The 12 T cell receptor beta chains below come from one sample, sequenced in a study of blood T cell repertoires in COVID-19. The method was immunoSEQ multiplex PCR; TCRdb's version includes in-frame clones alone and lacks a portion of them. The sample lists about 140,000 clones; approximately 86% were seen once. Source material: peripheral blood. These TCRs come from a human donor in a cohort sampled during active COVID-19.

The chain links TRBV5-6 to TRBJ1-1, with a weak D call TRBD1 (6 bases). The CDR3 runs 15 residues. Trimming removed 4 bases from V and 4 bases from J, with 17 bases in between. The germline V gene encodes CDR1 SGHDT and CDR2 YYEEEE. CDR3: CASSLTGRPSTEAFF. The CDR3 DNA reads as TGTGCCAGCAGCCTCACAGGGCGACCGAGCACTGAAGCTTTCTTT.

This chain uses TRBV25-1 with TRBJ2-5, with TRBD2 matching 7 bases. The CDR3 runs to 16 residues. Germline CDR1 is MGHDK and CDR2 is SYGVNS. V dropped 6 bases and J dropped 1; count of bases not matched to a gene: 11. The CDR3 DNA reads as TGTGCCAGCAGGCCCAACGTGGGCGGGAGCCAAGAGACCCAGTACTTC. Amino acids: CASRPNVGGSQETQYF.

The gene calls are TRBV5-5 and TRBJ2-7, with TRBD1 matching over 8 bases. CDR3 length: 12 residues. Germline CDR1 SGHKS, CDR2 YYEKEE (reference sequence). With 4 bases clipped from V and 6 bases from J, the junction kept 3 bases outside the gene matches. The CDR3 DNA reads TGTGCCAGCAGCCAGGACAGGGTCGAGCAGTACTTC. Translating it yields CASSQDRVEQYF.

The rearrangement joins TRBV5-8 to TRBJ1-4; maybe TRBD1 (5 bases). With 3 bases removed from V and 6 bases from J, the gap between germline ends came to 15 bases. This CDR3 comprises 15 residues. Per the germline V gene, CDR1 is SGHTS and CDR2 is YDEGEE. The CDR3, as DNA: TGTGCCAGCAGCTGGGGGGAGCGAAGGGATGAAAAACTGTTTTTT. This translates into CASSWGERRDEKLFF.

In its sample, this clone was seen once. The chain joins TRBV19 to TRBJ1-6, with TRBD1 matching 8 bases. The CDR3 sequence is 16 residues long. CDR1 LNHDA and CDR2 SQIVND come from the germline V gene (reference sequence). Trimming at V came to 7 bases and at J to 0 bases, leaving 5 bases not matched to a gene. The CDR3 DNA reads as TGTGCCAGTACCCGGACAGGGAGCTCCTATAATTCACCCCTCCACTTT. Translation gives CASTRTGSSYNSPLHF. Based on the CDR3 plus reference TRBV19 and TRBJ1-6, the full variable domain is DGGITQSPKYLFRKEGQNVTLSCEQNLNHDAMYWYRQDPGQGLRLIYYSQIVNDFQKGDIAEGYSVSREKKESFPLTVTSAQKNPTAFYLCASTRTGSSYNSPLHFGNGTRLTVT.

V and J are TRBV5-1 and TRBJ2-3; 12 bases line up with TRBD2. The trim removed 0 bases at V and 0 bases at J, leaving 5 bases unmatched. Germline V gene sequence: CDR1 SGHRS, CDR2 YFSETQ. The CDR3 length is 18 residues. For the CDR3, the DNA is TGCGCCAGCAGCTTGGGGACTAGCGGGGTTACTAGCACAGATACGCAGTATTTT. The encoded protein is CASSLGTSGVTSTDTQYF.

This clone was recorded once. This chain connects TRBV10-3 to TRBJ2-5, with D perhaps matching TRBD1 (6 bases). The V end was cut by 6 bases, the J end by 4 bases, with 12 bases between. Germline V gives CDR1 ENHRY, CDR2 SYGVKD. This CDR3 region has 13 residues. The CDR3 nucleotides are TGTGCCATCAGCCCGGGACAACGAGAGACCCAGTACTTC. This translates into CAISPGQRETQYF.

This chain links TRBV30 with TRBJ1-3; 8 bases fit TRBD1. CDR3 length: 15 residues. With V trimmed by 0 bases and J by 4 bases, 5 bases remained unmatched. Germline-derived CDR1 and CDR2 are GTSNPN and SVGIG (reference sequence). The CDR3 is CAWSVRGRLGNTIYF. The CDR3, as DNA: TGTGCCTGGAGTGTCAGGGGGCGTCTAGGAAACACCATATATTTT. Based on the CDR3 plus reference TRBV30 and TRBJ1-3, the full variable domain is SQTIHQWPATLVQPVGSPLSLECTVEGTSNPNLYWYRQAAGRGLQLLFYSVGIGQISSEVPQNLSASRPQDRQFILSSKKLLLSDSGFYLCAWSVRGRLGNTIYFGEGSWLTVV.

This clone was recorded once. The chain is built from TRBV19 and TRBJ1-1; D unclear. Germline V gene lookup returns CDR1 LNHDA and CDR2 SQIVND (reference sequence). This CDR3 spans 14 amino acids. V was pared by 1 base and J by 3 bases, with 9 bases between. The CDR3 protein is CASSIGDIYTEAFF. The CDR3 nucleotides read TGTGCCAGTAGTATAGGAGACATCTACACTGAAGCTTTCTTT.

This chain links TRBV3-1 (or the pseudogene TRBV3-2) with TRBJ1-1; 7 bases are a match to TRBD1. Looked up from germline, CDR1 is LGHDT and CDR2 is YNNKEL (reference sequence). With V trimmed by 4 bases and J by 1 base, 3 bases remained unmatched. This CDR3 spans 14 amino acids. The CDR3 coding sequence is TGTGCCAGCAGCCCTAGGACAGGGAACACTGAAGCTTTCTTT. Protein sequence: CASSPRTGNTEAFF.

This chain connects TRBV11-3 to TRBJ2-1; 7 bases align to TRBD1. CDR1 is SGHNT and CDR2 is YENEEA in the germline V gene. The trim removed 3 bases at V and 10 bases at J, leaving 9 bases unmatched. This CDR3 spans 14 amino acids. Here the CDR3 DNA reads TGTGCCAGCAGCTTGTCTACAGGGGCCGCGGAGCAGTTCTTC. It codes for CASSLSTGAAEQFF.

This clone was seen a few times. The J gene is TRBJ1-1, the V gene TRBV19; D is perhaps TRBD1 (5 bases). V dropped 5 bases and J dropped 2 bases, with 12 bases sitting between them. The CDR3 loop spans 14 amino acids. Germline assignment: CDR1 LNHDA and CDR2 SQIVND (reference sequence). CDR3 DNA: TGTGCCAGTAGTTCGGCCGGGACTAACACTGAAGCTTTCTTT. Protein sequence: CASSSAGTNTEAFF.